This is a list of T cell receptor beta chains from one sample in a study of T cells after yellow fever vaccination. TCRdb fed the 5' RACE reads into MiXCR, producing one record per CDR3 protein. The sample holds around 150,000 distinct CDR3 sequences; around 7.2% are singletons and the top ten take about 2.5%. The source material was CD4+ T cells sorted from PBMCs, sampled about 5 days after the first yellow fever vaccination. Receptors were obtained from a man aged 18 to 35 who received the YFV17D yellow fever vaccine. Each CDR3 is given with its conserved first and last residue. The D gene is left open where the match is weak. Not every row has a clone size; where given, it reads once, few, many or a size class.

TGTGCCAGCTCAGCGGGGGTAGGTGGTGAGCAGTTCTTC,CASSAGVGGEQFF,TRBV18,few,TRBD2,TRBJ2-1
TGTGCCAGCAGCTTAGATCTAGCGGGGTACAATGAGCAGTTCTTC,CASSLDLAGYNEQFF,TRBV11-2,many,TRBD2,TRBJ2-1
TGTGCCAGCTCACCAGCGGGGGGTACCTACGAGCAGTACTTC,CASSPAGGTYEQYF,TRBV18,NA,TRBD2,TRBJ2-7
TGTGCCATCGGGCGATGGACAGGCCAGAGTGACAATGAGCAGTTCTTC,CAIGRWTGQSDNEQFF,TRBV10-3,few,TRBD1,TRBJ2-1
TGTGCCACCGCCGGGAGGGGGACTAACATTCAGTACTTC,CATAGRGTNIQYF,TRBV3-1,NA,TRBD2,TRBJ2-4
TGTGCCAGCAGCTTAAGGCCAGGGGTTAATGGAAACACCATATATTTT,CASSLRPGVNGNTIYF,TRBV7-9,few,NA,TRBJ1-3
TGTGCCAGCAGCTTGGCCAAAGAGACCCAGTACTTC,CASSLAKETQYF,TRBV11-2,many,NA,TRBJ2-5
TGTGCCAGCAGCCTAGCTAGCGGGGGGGCGTTCGGGGCAGATACGCAGTATTTT,CASSLASGGAFGADTQYF,TRBV4-2,NA,TRBD2,TRBJ2-3
TGTGCCACCCACTTGGTGTCACAAGCGAACCTCTACACCTTC,CATHLVSQANLYTF,TRBV10-3,NA,NA,TRBJ1-2
TGTGCCAGCAGCTTCTCCGGATCTAGCAACGGGGAGCTGTTTTTT,CASSFSGSSNGELFF,TRBV7-2,many,NA,TRBJ2-2
TGTGCCAGCAGCCAAGAGGGCCACGGACCCTATGGCTACACCTTC,CASSQEGHGPYGYTF,TRBV4-2,many,NA,TRBJ1-2
TGCGCCAGCAGCTTGGGTAACAGCGTAGCCAAAAACATTCAGTACTTC,CASSLGNSVAKNIQYF,TRBV5-1,many,NA,TRBJ2-4
TGCGCCAGCAGCAGCGGATCTACACGACGGTATGGCTACACCTTC,CASSSGSTRRYGYTF,TRBV4-3,many,NA,TRBJ1-2
TGCGCCAGCAGCTCGAGGACAGCTTTCATGAACACTGAAGCTTTCTTT,CASSSRTAFMNTEAFF,TRBV5-1,many,NA,TRBJ1-1
TGCGCCAGCAGCCGAAGGGGCAGGGGGAACACCGGGGAGCTGTTTTTT,CASSRRGRGNTGELFF,TRBV5-1,few,NA,TRBJ2-2
TGTGCCAGCTCACCACTCCAGGGACCGGGGGAGACCCAGTACTTC,CASSPLQGPGETQYF,TRBV18,few,NA,TRBJ2-5
TGTGCCAGCAGTTACGTCCCGGGGGAGGACGAGCAGTACTTC,CASSYVPGEDEQYF,TRBV6-2/TRBV6-3,NA,NA,TRBJ2-7
TGTGCCAGCAGTTACTCGAGTAACGGAAACTATGGCTACACCTTC,CASSYSSNGNYGYTF,TRBV6-5,many,NA,TRBJ1-2
TGTGCCAGTGACCCGGGACGGTCATCTGGGGCCAACGTCCTGACTTTC,CASDPGRSSGANVLTF,TRBV2,NA,NA,TRBJ2-6
TGCAGTGCTAGAGTCCAGGGTGAAGCTTTCTTT,CSARVQGEAFF,TRBV20-1,many,NA,TRBJ1-1
TGCGCCAGCAGCTCGAAGGACAGGGATGGAGAGACCCAGTACTTC,CASSSKDRDGETQYF,TRBV5-1,many,TRBD1,TRBJ2-5
TGTGCCAGCAGCCCGACTCCGGGACCCTACTACTACGAGCAGTACTTC,CASSPTPGPYYYEQYF,TRBV11-2,few,NA,TRBJ2-7
TGCGCCAGCAGCATCAGGGGGGCGGGCAGCAATGAGCAGTTCTTC,CASSIRGAGSNEQFF,TRBV5-1,NA,NA,TRBJ2-1
TGTGCCAGCAGTTATGATGTTCGGGCGGGGGGGAGCACAGATACGCAGTATTTT,CASSYDVRAGGSTDTQYF,TRBV6-5,few,TRBD2,TRBJ2-3
TGTGCCACCAGTATGGGCGGAGAACAAGAGACCCAGTACTTC,CATSMGGEQETQYF,TRBV24-1,many,NA,TRBJ2-5
TGCGCCAGCAGCCAAGGAGGCCCTGAAGCTTTCTTT,CASSQGGPEAFF,TRBV4-1,many,NA,TRBJ1-1
TGTGCCAGCAGCAAAGAACAGGGGGTCACCGGGAAGCTGTTTTTT,CASSKEQGVTGKLFF,TRBV12-3/TRBV12-4,once,TRBD1,TRBJ2-2
TGTGCCAGTAGAAGGGTCCAGGGAGCAGCCTACGAGCAGTACTTC,CASRRVQGAAYEQYF,TRBV19,many,NA,TRBJ2-7
TGCGCCAGCAGCTTTGACCAGACAAAAGAGCAGTTCTTC,CASSFDQTKEQFF,TRBV5-1,many,NA,TRBJ2-1
TGTGCCAGCAGCCAAGAGGTCCTTATTGGGAGCTACGAGCAGTACTTC,CASSQEVLIGSYEQYF,TRBV4-2,many,NA,TRBJ2-7
TGTGCCTGGTCCGGGGAGAGTAGCGGCTACACCTTC,CAWSGESSGYTF,TRBV30,few,NA,TRBJ1-2
TGTGCCAGCACTGCGGGGGACAGTGGCTACACCTTC,CASTAGDSGYTF,TRBV6-5,NA,TRBD1,TRBJ1-2
TGCGCCAGCAGGTTTGGGAGCCTCCAAGAGACCCAGTACTTC,CASRFGSLQETQYF,TRBV5-1,few,NA,TRBJ2-5
TGTGCCAGCAGTTGGACAGGGGTCACTGAAGCTTTCTTT,CASSWTGVTEAFF,TRBV7-2,few,TRBD1,TRBJ1-1
TGTGCCAGCAGCCCCCACGGGGTCGGCCAGCCCCAGCATTTT,CASSPHGVGQPQHF,TRBV28,few,NA,TRBJ1-5
TGCGCCAGCAGCCAAAGTTGGTATCAGCCCCAGCATTTT,CASSQSWYQPQHF,TRBV4-3,NA,NA,TRBJ1-5
TGCAGTGCTAGAGCGGGGGCCCGCACAGATACGCAGTATTTT,CSARAGARTDTQYF,TRBV20-1,few,NA,TRBJ2-3
TGTGCCAGCAGCTTAGTAGGGGGGACTAGCACAGATACGCAGTATTTT,CASSLVGGTSTDTQYF,TRBV7-2,NA,NA,TRBJ2-3
TGTGCCAGCAGTTACTCCGGGGCAGGGGGAACAGATACGCAGTATTTT,CASSYSGAGGTDTQYF,TRBV6-5,many,TRBD1,TRBJ2-3